There are a few counts of the clone carrying this T cell receptor beta chain. Its target is not known. The record originates from a study of T cell clonotyping in hematopoietic cell transplantation. Study in general: Cytoreduction preceded collection of pretransplant recipient samples. Study observations and caveats: Pathologically expanded recipient clonotypes increased progressively from day 30 to day 180 as diversity fell. At the given depth, recipient repertoires were over 95% de novo clonotypes.

V dropped 5 bases and J dropped 4 bases, with 9 bases sitting between them. CDR1 and CDR2 (germline): LNHDA, SQIVND (reference sequence). The CDR3 covers 13 residues. TCRdb's copy holds only in-frame clones and misses some; the assay was immunoSEQ multiplex PCR. In the table there are about 45,000 clones, around 84% of which are singletons. Time point of the sample: recipient sample about 28 days before transplant, after cytoreduction. The chain links TRBV19 to TRBJ2-1; D uncertain. The source was peripheral blood mononuclear cells, collected before stem cell transplant. This receptor was identified in a man in his sixties with myelodysplastic syndrome. Some clones in this sample may be carry-over from other donors' samples. The DNA for the CDR3 is TGTGCCAGTAGTTCAGACTGGTACAATGAGCAGTTCTTC. Protein: CASSSDWYNEQFF.